The 24 T cell receptor beta chains below all came from one sample that was sequenced in a study of blood T cells in healthy people across ages. Primers used in a second PCR of roughly 6 to 12 cycles were a sample-barcoded 5' primer and a J-beta primer mix. TCRdb used MiXCR to reprocess the 5' RACE reads, holding one entry per CDR3 protein. The sample lists hundreds of thousands of distinct CDR3 sequences; approximately 25% were seen once. These data were also filed under a second study, of T cells of mothers and their children.

Sequences were obtained from blood. Receptors were obtained from a boy younger than 18 in good health.

The rearrangement links TRBV3-1 to TRBJ2-7; D remains unclear. The CDR3 is 14 amino acids. V lost 4 bases, J lost 2 bases, and 12 bases lay in between. Germline V gives CDR1 LGHDT, CDR2 YNNKEL (reference sequence). CDR3 nucleotides: TGTGCCAGCAGCCTGAGGAACGTTCCCTACGAGCAGTACTTC. Translation gives CASSLRNVPYEQYF.

Concerning this clonotype: One end of the junction varies from germline; a read error may be responsible. The chain links TRBV7-9 to TRBJ2-7; D ambiguous. CDR3 length: 18 amino acids. Germline-derived CDR1 and CDR2 are SEHNR and FQNEAQ (reference sequence). The CDR3 coding sequence is TGTTCCAGCAGCCCTATGTTGGGGTCAACTCTTCTAAACTACGAGCAGTACTTC. Translated: CSSSPMLGSTLLNYEQYF.

This sequence joins TRBV20-1 and TRBJ1-5; D unclear. V lost 6 bases, J lost 0 bases, and 18 bases lay in between. Germline V gene lookup returns CDR1 DFQATT and CDR2 SNEGSKA (reference sequence). The CDR3 consists of 16 residues. The CDR3: CSAPGKERNSNQPQHF. In DNA form, the CDR3 reads TGCAGTGCCCCCGGGAAGGAGAGAAATAGCAATCAGCCCCAGCATTTT.

This clonotype was detected a few times. V is TRBV4-1 and J is TRBJ1-1, with 8 bases aligning to TRBD1. Germline V gene lookup returns CDR1 MGHRA and CDR2 YSYEKL. This CDR3 spans 15 amino acids. V was clipped by 0 bases and J by 4 bases; unmatched bases: 4. The CDR3 bases are TGCGCCAGCAGCCAAGAAGAAGACAGGGGCACTGAAGCTTTCTTT. It encodes CASSQEEDRGTEAFF.

This clonotype was picked up a small number of times. The chain carries TRBV24-1 and TRBJ2-5, with D tentatively TRBD2 (5 bases). Trimming stripped 7 bases from V and 11 bases from J, with 13 bases between. Germline V CDR1 and CDR2: KGHDR, SFDVKD. This CDR3 contains 11 residues. This chain's CDR3 is CATRSGSEQYF. The CDR3 bases are TGTGCCACCAGGAGCGGTTCTGAGCAGTACTTC.

This clonotype was counted only a few times. The chain is built from TRBV7-3 and TRBJ2-5; D may be TRBD2 (6 bases). V was trimmed by 2 bases and J by 3 bases, leaving 10 bases between them. The germline CDR1 and CDR2 sequences are SGHTA and FQGTGA. The CDR3 loop spans 14 amino acids. The CDR3 loop reads CASSLDRTKETQYF. CDR3 bases: TGTGCCAGCAGCTTAGACCGGACTAAAGAGACCCAGTACTTC.

The V call is TRBV7-9, the J call TRBJ2-7, with 7 positions matching TRBD1. The J segment lost 1 base and the V segment lost 5 bases, leaving 8 bases of the junction unmatched. CDR1 and CDR2 from the germline V gene are SEHNR and FQNEAQ (reference sequence). The CDR3 extends over 15 amino acids. The CDR3 nucleotides read TGTGCCAGCAGCCCGAACAGGGGACAATCCTACGAGCAGTACTTC. Translation: CASSPNRGQSYEQYF.

V usage is TRBV4-1 and J usage is TRBJ2-7; D unresolved. This CDR3 contains 14 residues. The V and J ends lost 1 base and 6 bases respectively, with 13 bases between them. From germline, CDR1 is MGHRA and CDR2 YSYEKL. CDR3 region: CASSQGTVGIEQYF. CDR3 coding DNA: TGCGCCAGCAGCCAAGGCACAGTAGGCATCGAGCAGTACTTC.

This clonotype has more than one count but fewer than ten. The rearrangement joins TRBV11-2 to TRBJ2-7; 13 bases agree with TRBD2. V was pared by 0 bases and J by 5 bases, with 4 bases of the junction left unmatched. There are 16 residues in the CDR3. Per germline, CDR1 SGHAT and CDR2 FQNNGV. CDR3 sequence reads: CASSLEGTSGIHEQYF. DNA for the CDR3: TGTGCCAGCAGCTTAGAAGGGACTAGCGGGATCCACGAGCAGTACTTC.

The chain is built from TRBV7-9 and TRBJ2-1, with a weak D call TRBD1 (6 bases). The CDR3 extends over 17 amino acids. The germline gives CDR1 SEHNR, CDR2 FQNEAQ (reference sequence). Trimming cost V 4 bases and J 0 bases, with 16 bases left between them. The CDR3 DNA follows: TGTGCCAGCAGCTACTCCGGGACACTTAGCTCCTACAATGAGCAGTTCTTC. Amino acid sequence: CASSYSGTLSSYNEQFF.

The rearrangement uses TRBV20-1 and TRBJ2-7; D is unresolved. The tail of the sequence fits TRBJ2-1 better, so the J call may be wrong. Germline CDR1 reads DFQATT; CDR2 reads SNEGSKA (reference sequence). The CDR3 is 13 amino acids. CDR3 region: CSARMTFLGEQFF. The CDR3 coding sequence is TGCAGTGCTAGGATGACATTTCTCGGTGAGCAGTTCTTC.

There are a few counts of this clonotype. The chain couples TRBV20-1 to TRBJ2-3; 8 bases match TRBD2. The CDR3 has 15 amino acids. Germline assignment: CDR1 DFQATT and CDR2 SNEGSKA (reference sequence). Trimming cost V 3 bases and J 3 bases; bases outside gene matches: 8. CDR3 in amino acids: CSASSREGRTDTQYF. The CDR3, as DNA: TGCAGTGCTAGTAGCCGGGAGGGCCGTACAGATACGCAGTATTTT.

This clonotype was observed a handful of times. V gene TRBV4-1 combines with J gene TRBJ2-5, with 8 bases that match TRBD2. The CDR3 has 15 amino acids. The V and J ends lost 4 bases and 6 bases, in that order; junction bases with no gene match: 10. Germline V gene sequence: CDR1 MGHRA, CDR2 YSYEKL. CDR3 protein: CASSPGVAGTQTQYF. CDR3 nucleotide sequence: TGCGCCAGCAGCCCGGGGGTAGCGGGGACCCAGACCCAGTACTTC.

The chain links TRBV29-1 to TRBJ2-1; the D gene is possibly TRBD1 (6 bases). V was clipped by 2 bases and J by 6 bases, with 14 bases between them. In germline, CDR1 is SQVTM, CDR2 ANQGSEA. CDR3 length: 14 residues. CDR3 nucleotide sequence: TGCAGCGTTGAATTAGGGGGAACTAGCAATGAGCAGTTCTTC. Translated, it gives CSVELGGTSNEQFF.

This clonotype was seen a handful of times. The CDR3 loop is CASSFIGGMGNEQFF. The DNA for the CDR3 is TGTGCCAGCAGTTTTATAGGGGGGATGGGGAATGAGCAGTTCTTC. V and J are TRBV12-3 or TRBV12-4 and TRBJ2-7, with D perhaps given as TRBD1 or TRBD2 (6 bases each). The DNA end lines up better with TRBJ2-1; the J call may be wrong. CDR3 length equals 15 residues.

This clonotype was detected a few times. Germline and junction disagree at one end, which may indicate a read error. The V and J genes are TRBV7-2 and TRBJ2-5; D remains ambiguous. The CDR3 loop spans 15 amino acids. Per the germline V gene, CDR1 is SGHTA and CDR2 is FQGNSA. CDR3 in DNA: TGTGCCGGCAGCTTCCGGGCCCTGTACCAAGAGACCCAGTACTTC. This gives the protein CAGSFRALYQETQYF.

This clonotype has just a few counts. The V gene is TRBV6-2 or TRBV6-3, the J gene TRBJ2-5; 10 positions agree with TRBD2. The CDR3 covers 17 residues. Germline CDR1 reads MNHEY; CDR2 reads SVGEGT. V gave up 0 bases and J gave up 2 bases; unmatched junction bases: 6. This CDR3 is CASSYSTGLADQETQYF. In nucleotides, the CDR3 is TGTGCCAGCAGTTACTCGACCGGACTAGCGGATCAAGAGACCCAGTACTTC.

This chain uses TRBV20-1 with TRBJ2-5, with 9 positions matching TRBD2. The better agreement between TRBJ2-1 and the DNA end casts doubt on the J call. Germline-derived CDR1 and CDR2 are DFQATT and SNEGSKA (reference sequence). This CDR3 contains 15 residues. CDR3: CSAVSGASGIAEQFF. CDR3 sequence (DNA): TGCAGTGCTGTTTCCGGGGCTAGCGGGATAGCTGAGCAGTTCTTC.

The rearrangement joins TRBV20-1 to TRBJ1-2; 10 positions agree with TRBD1. The CDR3 is 14 residues long. The V gene's germline CDR1 is DFQATT and CDR2 SNEGSKA (reference sequence). Trimming removed 2 bases from V and 4 bases from J; junction bases left unmatched: 4. CDR3 nucleotides: TGCAGTGCTAGACTCGGGGACAGGGGCTATGGCTACACCTTC. It encodes CSARLGDRGYGYTF.

The V and J genes are TRBV5-6 and TRBJ2-2; TRBD1 is a possible D gene (6 bases). The V end lost 4 bases, the J end lost 4 bases, and 11 bases lay between the germline ends. Germline V gene lookup returns CDR1 SGHDT and CDR2 YYEEEE. CDR3 length: 14 residues. This CDR3 is CASSMGQLTGELFF. The CDR3 DNA sequence: TGTGCCAGCAGCATGGGACAACTCACCGGGGAGCTGTTTTTT.

This clonotype turned up a few times. This chain uses TRBV20-1 with TRBJ1-1, with TRBD1 matching 8 bases. The germline CDR1 and CDR2 sequences are DFQATT and SNEGSKA (reference sequence). CDR3 length equals 16 residues. Trimming took 0 bases from V and 7 from J; bases not matched to a gene: 13. DNA of the CDR3: TGCAGTGCTAGAGATCCGAAGGGGCAGGGGGCGATTGAAGCTTTCTTT. It is translated as CSARDPKGQGAIEAFF.

The CDR3: CASTNTGGGGYTF. CDR3 nucleotides: TGTGCCAGTACAAACACAGGGGGCGGTGGCTACACCTTC. This chain uses TRBV6-6 with TRBJ1-2; TRBD1 aligns across 9 bases. The V and J ends lost 9 bases and 7 bases, in that order; junction bases with no gene match: 9. CDR3 size: 13 residues. Per germline, CDR1 MNHNY and CDR2 SVGAGI (reference sequence).

In this sample, this clonotype turned up a few times. CDR3 bases: TGTGCCAGCAGTACTAGGACAGGGGGAGAGACCCAGTACTTC. This translates into CASSTRTGGETQYF. The rearrangement joins TRBV28 to TRBJ2-5; 10 bases agree with TRBD1. The J segment lost 4 bases and the V segment lost 5 bases, leaving 4 bases of the junction unmatched. Germline-derived CDR1 and CDR2 are MDHEN and SYDVKM. CDR3 length equals 14 residues. Together with reference TRBV28 and TRBJ2-5, the CDR3 gives the full variable domain: DVKVTQSSRYLVKRTGEKVFLECVQDMDHENMFWYRQDPGLGLRLIYFSYDVKMKEKGDIPEGYSVSREKKERFSLILESASTNQTSMYLCASSTRTGGETQYFGPGTRLLVL.

For this clonotype: One junction end does not reproduce the germline sequence, and a read error may be involved. Written as DNA, the CDR3 is TGCGCCAGCAGCAACATAGGGACTAGCGGGACGTCGCTTTACAACGAGCAGTCCTTC. This gives the protein CASSNIGTSGTSLYNEQSF. The V and J genes are TRBV5-1 and TRBJ2-1; the match to TRBD2 covers 13 bases. The germline CDR1 and CDR2 sequences are SGHRS and YFSETQ. There are 19 residues in the CDR3. Filled out from reference TRBV5-1 and TRBJ2-1, the complete variable domain reads KAGVTQTPRYLIKTRGQQVTLSCSPISGHRSVSWYQQTPGQGLQFLFEYFSETQRNKGNFPGRFSGRQFSNSRSEMNVSTLELGDSALYLCASSNIGTSGTSLYNEQSFGPGTRLTVL.